The 24 T cell receptor beta chains below all came from one sample that was sequenced in a study of T cell responses to AZD1222 COVID-19 vaccine. The protocol was immunoSEQ multiplex PCR, while the TCRdb copy is restricted to in-frame clones and leaves out a portion. This repertoire shows some 96,000 clones, 80% to 90% found once; its top ten account for around a sixth. The material sequenced was peripheral blood, taken on day 0 of AZD1222 vaccination. Receptors originate from an adult in good health.

The rearrangement joins TRBV13 to TRBJ2-7; possibly TRBD2 for D (6 bases). This CDR3 is 17 amino acids long. The germline V and J ends were trimmed by 4 bases and 2 bases, with 21 bases remaining between them. Germline CDR1 and CDR2: PRHDT and FYEKMQ (reference sequence). CDR3 bases: TGTGCCAGCAGCTCTAACGCCGGCGGGGCCTTCGCCTACGAGCAGTACTTC. It yields the protein CASSSNAGGAFAYEQYF.

The chain carries TRBV15 and TRBJ1-2, with a tentative D call TRBD1 (5 bases). The V gene lost 3 bases and the J gene lost 5 bases, with 16 bases spanning the gap. The CDR3 consists of 15 residues. CDR1 and CDR2 (germline): LNHNV, YYDKDF (reference sequence). The CDR3 coding sequence is TGTGCCACCAGCAGGGGGACCGGGACGGGATATGGCTACACCTTC. Its translation is CATSRGTGTGYGYTF.

This clone came up once. The chain combines TRBV4-1 with TRBJ1-5, with a possible D match to TRBD1 (6 bases). The germline V gene has CDR1 MGHRA and CDR2 YSYEKL. The CDR3 runs to 16 residues. The V and J ends lost 1 base and 2 bases respectively, with 12 bases between them. Here the CDR3 reads CASSQAKGVGNQPQHF. CDR3 coding DNA: TGCGCCAGCAGCCAAGCGAAGGGGGTGGGCAATCAGCCCCAGCATTTT.

The chain joins TRBV7-9 to TRBJ2-1; 11 nucleotides agree with TRBD2. With 5 bases clipped from V and 0 bases from J, the junction kept 6 bases outside the gene matches. There are 17 residues in the CDR3. The germline gives CDR1 SEHNR, CDR2 FQNEAQ (reference sequence). CDR3 in amino acids: CASSMTGLAVSYNEQFF. The CDR3 DNA is TGTGCCAGCAGCATGACGGGACTAGCGGTCTCCTACAATGAGCAGTTCTTC.

A few counts support this clone. This chain connects TRBV6-2 or TRBV6-3 to TRBJ2-7, with TRBD2 identical over 7 bases. Trimming cost V 6 bases and J 3 bases; bases outside gene matches: 8. Germline V lookup: CDR1 MNHEY, CDR2 SVGEGT. The CDR3 is 14 amino acids. The chain's CDR3 is CASSPAGYRYEQYF. CDR3 nucleotide sequence: TGTGCCAGCAGCCCAGCGGGATATCGCTACGAGCAGTACTTC.

Many counts were recorded for this clone. The rearrangement links TRBV19 to TRBJ1-1, with D maybe TRBD1 (6 bases). Germline V gene sequence: CDR1 LNHDA, CDR2 SQIVND (reference sequence). The CDR3 runs to 14 residues. V was clipped by 6 bases and J by 2 bases, with 13 bases between them. CDR3 amino acids: CASRVQGSNTEAFF. Here the CDR3 DNA reads TGTGCCAGTAGGGTACAGGGATCTAACACTGAAGCTTTCTTT.

The rearrangement joins TRBV11-2 to TRBJ2-2, with 8 bases lining up with TRBD2. The CDR3 runs 14 residues. Germline CDR1 and CDR2: SGHAT and FQNNGV. V was clipped by 6 bases and J by 4 bases; unmatched bases: 4. In DNA, the CDR3 is TGTGCCAGCAGACGGGGGGGCCGCACCGGGGAGCTGTTTTTT. It encodes CASRRGGRTGELFF. The variable domain in full, completed from reference TRBV11-2 and TRBJ2-2, reads EAGVAQSPRYKIIEKRQSVAFWCNPISGHATLYWYQQILGQGPKLLIQFQNNGVVDDSQLPKDRFSAERLKGVDSTLKIQPAKLEDSAVYLCASRRGGRTGELFFGEGSRLTVL.

This sequence joins TRBV4-3 and TRBJ2-3, with D possibly being TRBD2 (6 bases). Germline CDR1 reads LGHNA; CDR2 reads YSLEER. Trimming shortened V by 2 bases and J by 5 bases, and 14 bases separated the two germline ends. The CDR3 contains 15 residues. DNA of the CDR3: TGCGCCAGCAGCCAATTGGGCCCCGGGGGAGATACGCAGTATTTT. Protein sequence: CASSQLGPGGDTQYF.

The rearrangement uses TRBV7-3 and TRBJ2-5; D is unclear. Trimming took 1 base from V and 2 from J, leaving 5 bases between them. CDR1 is SGHTA and CDR2 is FQGTGA in the germline V gene. The CDR3 sequence is 13 residues long. The CDR3 DNA sequence: TGTGCCAGCAGCTTAAGTGTGCAAGAGACCCAGTACTTC. Protein product: CASSLSVQETQYF.

This chain uses TRBV5-4 with TRBJ1-6; 9 bases align to TRBD1. The junction had 4 bases not matched to a gene; V was cut back by 1 base and J by 8 bases. This CDR3 is built from 15 residues. Per the germline V gene, CDR1 is SGHNT and CDR2 is YYREEE (reference sequence). The CDR3 spells CASSLRDRAYSPLHF. The CDR3 DNA is TGTGCCAGCAGCTTGCGGGACAGGGCTTATTCACCCCTCCACTTT. Full variable domain (outside the CDR3, taken from reference TRBV5-4 and TRBJ1-6): ETGVTQSPTHLIKTRGQQVTLRCSSQSGHNTVSWYQQALGQGPQFIFQYYREEENGRGNFPPRFSGLQFPNYSSELNVNALELDDSALYLCASSLRDRAYSPLHFGNGTRLTVT.

The chain carries TRBV19 and TRBJ1-2; D is ambiguous. CDR3 length equals 14 residues. The germline gives CDR1 LNHDA, CDR2 SQIVND (reference sequence). Trimming cost V 5 bases and J 2 bases, with 12 bases left between them. As DNA, the CDR3 is TGTGCCAGTAGTCGGGGAGGCATAAACTATGGCTACACCTTC. Protein product: CASSRGGINYGYTF.

The chain has TRBV7-9 and TRBJ2-3, with 11 bases fitting TRBD1. The junction had 6 bases not matched to a gene; V was cut back by 5 bases and J by 2 bases. Germline values: CDR1 SEHNR, CDR2 FQNEAQ (reference sequence). The CDR3 has 16 residues. CDR3 region: CASSLGDRGVTDTQYF. The DNA for the CDR3 is TGTGCCAGCAGCCTCGGGGACAGGGGGGTCACAGATACGCAGTATTTT.

The chain joins TRBV27 to TRBJ2-1, with D perhaps TRBD2 (6 bases). Germline V gene sequence: CDR1 MNHEY, CDR2 SMNVEV (reference sequence). The CDR3 consists of 15 residues. The V end was cut by 6 bases, the J end by 8 bases, with 20 bases between. The CDR3 DNA reads as TGTGCCAGCAGCCGCGAGAATATCCCGGGAGATGAGCAGTTCTTC. It yields the protein CASSRENIPGDEQFF.

This rearrangement joins TRBV7-2 to TRBJ2-1; 8 nucleotides align to TRBD2. Germline V gives CDR1 SGHTA, CDR2 FQGNSA. This CDR3 has 16 residues. V lost 2 bases and J lost 0; bases outside the gene matches: 3. This CDR3 reads CASSLSGTSSYNEQFF. CDR3 DNA: TGTGCCAGCAGCTTATCTGGGACTAGCTCCTACAATGAGCAGTTCTTC. Complete variable domain (other parts from reference TRBV7-2 and TRBJ2-1): GAGVSQSPSNKVTEKGKDVELRCDPISGHTALYWYRQSLGQGLEFLIYFQGNSAPDKSGLPSDRFSAERTGGSVSTLTIQRTQQEDSAVYLCASSLSGTSSYNEQFFGPGTRLTVL.

The chain combines TRBV10-2 with TRBJ1-3; 7 bases fit TRBD1. Trimming removed 6 bases from V and 2 bases from J; junction bases left unmatched: 10. The germline V gene has CDR1 WSHSY and CDR2 SAAADI. This CDR3 contains 16 residues. Here the CDR3 DNA reads TGCGCCAGCAGAGCTTCGACAGGGAACGCTGGAAACACCATATATTTT. This sequence encodes CASRASTGNAGNTIYF.

The V and J genes are TRBV7-9 and TRBJ1-1; D is uncertain. Per germline, CDR1 SEHNR and CDR2 FQNEAQ (reference sequence). With 0 bases removed from V and 9 bases from J, the gap between germline ends came to 8 bases. The CDR3 is made up of 12 amino acids. CDR3 protein: CASSLAESKAFF. CDR3 sequence (DNA): TGTGCCAGCAGCTTAGCGGAGTCGAAAGCTTTCTTT. The full variable domain, rest sourced from reference TRBV7-9 and TRBJ1-1, is DTGVSQNPRHKITKRGQNVTFRCDPISEHNRLYWYRQTLGQGPEFLTYFQNEAQLEKSRLLSDRFSAERPKGSFSTLEIQRTEQGDSAMYLCASSLAESKAFFGQGTRLTVV.

For the CDR3, the DNA is TGTGCCAGCAGCCAAGATTTTAGCGGGAGCGTGAACACAGATACGCAGTATTTT. Encoded protein: CASSQDFSGSVNTDTQYF. The rearrangement joins TRBV3-1 (or the pseudogene TRBV3-2) to TRBJ2-3, with 9 bases aligning to TRBD2. The CDR3 is 18 residues long. Germline V gene lookup returns CDR1 LGHDT and CDR2 YNNKEL (reference sequence). V lost 0 bases to trimming and J lost 2 bases; unmatched junction nucleotides: 9.

This clone appeared once. V and J are TRBV9 and TRBJ2-7; the match to TRBD1 covers 10 bases. Germline CDR1 reads SGDLS; CDR2 reads YYNGEE. This CDR3 is built from 16 residues. Trimming cost V 8 bases and J 0 bases; bases outside gene matches: 11. In nucleotides, the CDR3 is TGTGCCAGTTCGCCCACCGGGACAGGGGACTCCTACGAGCAGTACTTC. It yields the protein CASSPTGTGDSYEQYF.

The chain is built from TRBV27 and TRBJ2-1; 7 bases fit TRBD1. There are 14 residues in the CDR3. The germline CDR1 and CDR2 sequences are MNHEY and SMNVEV (reference sequence). J gave up 3 bases and V 10 bases, and 9 bases lay outside the gene matches. CDR3 sequence: CATGSGQRYNEQFF. DNA of the CDR3: TGTGCCACAGGATCGGGACAGCGCTACAATGAGCAGTTCTTC.

The CDR3 protein is CASSPSGNEGEKLFF. The CDR3 DNA reads as TGTGCCAGCTCACCAAGTGGGAACGAAGGCGAAAAACTGTTTTTT. The chain employs TRBV18 and TRBJ1-4; D is ambiguous. CDR1 and CDR2 from the germline V gene are KGHSH and LQKENI. The CDR3 sequence is 15 residues long. The V end was cut by 2 bases, the J end by 8 bases, with 15 bases between.

This rearrangement joins TRBV6-2 or TRBV6-3 to TRBJ1-5, with D perhaps TRBD1 (5 bases). CDR1 and CDR2 (germline): MNHEY, SVGEGT. CDR3 size: 15 residues. V was cut by 6 bases and J by 5 bases, with 17 bases left in between. CDR3 coding DNA: TGTGCCAGCAGCGCCCTCCGGGACGCGTATCAGCCCCAGCATTTT. It yields the protein CASSALRDAYQPQHF.

Details on this clone: Compared with germline, one end of the junction differs, possibly owing to a read error. Other DNA sequences from this sample encode an identical CDR3 as well. This rearrangement joins TRBV11-3 to TRBJ1-1; the D is unclear. CDR3 length: 13 amino acids. Germline values: CDR1 SGHNT, CDR2 YENEEA. CDR3 DNA: TGTGCCAGCAGTTTAGGTTTGAACACTGAAGCTTTCTTT. Residues: CASSLGLNTEAFF.

This clone came up once. V usage is TRBV9 and J usage is TRBJ1-2; D gene uncertain. V was cut by 4 bases and J by 0 bases, with 13 bases left in between. The germline V gene has CDR1 SGDLS and CDR2 YYNGEE. This CDR3 contains 15 residues. The CDR3 DNA follows: TGTGCCAGCAGCCCTAGCAGCGAAGCTAACTATGGCTACACCTTC. Its translation is CASSPSSEANYGYTF.

The table lists this clone with a count of one. The chain employs TRBV6-1 and TRBJ1-6; 10 positions match TRBD1. The V gene's germline CDR1 is MNHNS and CDR2 SASEGT. V trimming: 2 bases; J trimming: 7 bases; junction bases outside the gene matches: 2. The CDR3 has 15 amino acids. DNA of the CDR3: TGTGCCAGCAGTGAACTGGGACAGGGGAATTCACCCCTCCACTTT. It encodes CASSELGQGNSPLHF.